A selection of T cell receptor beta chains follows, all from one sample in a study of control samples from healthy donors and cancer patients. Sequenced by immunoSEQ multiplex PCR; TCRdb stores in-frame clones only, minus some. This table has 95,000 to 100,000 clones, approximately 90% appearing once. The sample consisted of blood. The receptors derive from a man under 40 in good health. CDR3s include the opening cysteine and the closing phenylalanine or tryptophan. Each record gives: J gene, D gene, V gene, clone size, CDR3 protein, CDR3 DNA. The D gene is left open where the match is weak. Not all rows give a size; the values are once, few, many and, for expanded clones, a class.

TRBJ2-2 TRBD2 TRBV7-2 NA CASSLLTSGNTGELFF TGTGCCAGCAGCCTTCTGACTAGCGGTAACACCGGGGAGCTGTTTTTT
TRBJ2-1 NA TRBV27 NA CASSLEGQGVDEQFF TGTGCCAGCAGTTTAGAGGGTCAGGGAGTAGATGAGCAGTTCTTC
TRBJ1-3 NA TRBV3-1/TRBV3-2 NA CASSQGHLSGNTIYF TGTGCCAGCAGCCAAGGACACCTCTCTGGAAACACCATATATTTT
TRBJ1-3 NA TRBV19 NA CASSQRQALSGNTIYF TGTGCCAGTAGTCAAAGACAGGCGCTCTCTGGAAACACCATATATTTT
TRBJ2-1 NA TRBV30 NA CAWSVRRYFNEQFF TGTGCCTGGAGTGTACGGAGATACTTCAATGAGCAGTTCTTC
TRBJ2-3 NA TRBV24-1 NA CATSRPGEGTDTQYF TGTGCCACCTCAAGGCCTGGGGAGGGCACAGATACGCAGTATTTT
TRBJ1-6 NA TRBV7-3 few CASGGTYNSPLHF TGTGCCAGCGGAGGGACTTATAATTCACCCCTCCACTTT
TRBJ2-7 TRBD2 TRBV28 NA CASSGLLAGGTYYEQYF TGTGCCAGCAGCGGACTCCTAGCGGGAGGGACCTACTACGAGCAGTACTTC
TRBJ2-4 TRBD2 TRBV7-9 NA CASSPVVIRRERAKNIQYF TGTGCCAGCAGCCCAGTGGTTATTAGGCGGGAGCGGGCCAAAAACATTCAGTACTTC
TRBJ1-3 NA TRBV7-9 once CASSPSATSGNTIYF TGTGCCAGCAGCCCATCGGCGACCTCTGGAAACACCATATATTTT
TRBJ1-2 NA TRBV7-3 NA CASSLDKNYGYTF TGTGCCAGCAGCTTAGACAAAAACTATGGCTACACCTTC
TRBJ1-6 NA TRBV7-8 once CASSFSPLDSPLHF TGTGCCAGCAGCTTCAGCCCTCTGGATTCACCCCTCCACTTT
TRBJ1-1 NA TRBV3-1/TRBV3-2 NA CASSQDLRLEAFF TGTGCCAGCAGCCAAGATTTGAGACTTGAAGCTTTCTTT
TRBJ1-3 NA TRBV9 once CASSVQGSGNTIYF TGTGCCAGCAGCGTACAGGGCTCTGGAAACACCATATATTTT
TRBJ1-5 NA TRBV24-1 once CATSDSRIRAIQPQHF TGTGCCACCAGTGATTCTCGGATTCGAGCAATTCAGCCCCAGCATTTT
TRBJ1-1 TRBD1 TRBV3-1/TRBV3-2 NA CASSLQGVSTEAFF TGTGCCAGCAGCCTCCAGGGGGTATCCACTGAAGCTTTCTTT
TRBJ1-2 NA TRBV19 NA CASSSRISGYTF TGTGCCAGTAGCAGTCGAATAAGCGGCTACACCTTC
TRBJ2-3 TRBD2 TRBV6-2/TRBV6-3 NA CASSWTSGRTDTQYF TGTGCCAGCAGTTGGACTAGCGGGAGGACAGATACGCAGTATTTT
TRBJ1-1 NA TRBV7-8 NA CASSLVGVGTFF NA
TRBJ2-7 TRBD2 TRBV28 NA CASSSGGYEQYF TGTGCCAGCAGTTCGGGGGGCTACGAGCAGTACTTC
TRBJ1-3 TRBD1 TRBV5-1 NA CASSEGTGTGNTIYF TGCGCCAGCAGCGAAGGGACAGGGACCGGAAACACCATATATTTT
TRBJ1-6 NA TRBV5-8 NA CASSWNRDTKGSPLHF TGTGCCAGCAGCTGGAACAGGGACACCAAGGGGTCACCCCTCCACTTT
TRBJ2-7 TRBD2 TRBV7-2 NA CASSLEGSGSYEQYF TGTGCCAGCAGCTTAGAGGGTAGCGGGAGCTACGAGCAGTACTTC
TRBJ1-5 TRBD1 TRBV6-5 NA CASSRQGGNQPQHF TGTGCCAGCAGCCGACAGGGAGGCAATCAGCCCCAGCATTTT
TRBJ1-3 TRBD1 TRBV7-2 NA CASSPPGQGADTIYF TGTGCCAGCAGTCCTCCGGGACAGGGGGCCGACACCATATATTTT
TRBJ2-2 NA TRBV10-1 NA CASNTGIRGAVF TGCGCCAGCAACACAGGGATCCGGGGAGCTGTTTTT
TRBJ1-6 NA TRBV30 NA CAWSQGHINSPLHF TGTGCCTGGAGTCAGGGACATATTAATTCACCCCTCCACTTT
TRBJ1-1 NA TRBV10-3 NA CAIRGDMNTEAFF TGTGCCATCAGAGGAGACATGAACACTGAAGCTTTCTTT
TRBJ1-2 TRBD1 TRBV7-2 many CASSFRDRDGYTF TGTGCCAGCAGCTTCCGGGACAGGGACGGCTACACCTTC